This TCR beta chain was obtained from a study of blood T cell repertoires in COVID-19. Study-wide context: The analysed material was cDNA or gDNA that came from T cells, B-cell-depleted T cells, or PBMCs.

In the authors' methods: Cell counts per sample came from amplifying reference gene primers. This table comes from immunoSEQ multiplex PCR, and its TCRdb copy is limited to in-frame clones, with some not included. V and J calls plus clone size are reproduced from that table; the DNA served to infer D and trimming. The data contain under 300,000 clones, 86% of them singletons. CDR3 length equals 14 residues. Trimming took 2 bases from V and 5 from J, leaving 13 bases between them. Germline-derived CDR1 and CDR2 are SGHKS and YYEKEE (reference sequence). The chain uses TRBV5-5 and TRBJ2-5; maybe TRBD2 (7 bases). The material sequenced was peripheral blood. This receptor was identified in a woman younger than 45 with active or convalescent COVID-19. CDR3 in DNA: TGTGCCAGCAGCTTCTCAGGGGAGGGGGAGACCCAGTACTTC. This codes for CASSFSGEGETQYF.